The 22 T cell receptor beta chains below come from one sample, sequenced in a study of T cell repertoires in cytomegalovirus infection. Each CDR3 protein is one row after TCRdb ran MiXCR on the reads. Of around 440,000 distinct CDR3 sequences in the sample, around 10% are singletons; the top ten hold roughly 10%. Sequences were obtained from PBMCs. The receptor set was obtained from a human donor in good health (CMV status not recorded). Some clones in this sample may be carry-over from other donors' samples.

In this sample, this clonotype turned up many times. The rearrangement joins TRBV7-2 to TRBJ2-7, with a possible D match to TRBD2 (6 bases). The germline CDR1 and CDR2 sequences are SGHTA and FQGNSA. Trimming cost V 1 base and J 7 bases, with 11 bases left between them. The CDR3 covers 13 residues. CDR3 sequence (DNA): TGTGCCAGCAGCTTAGGGACTACCGAGGAGCAGTACTTC. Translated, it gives CASSLGTTEEQYF.

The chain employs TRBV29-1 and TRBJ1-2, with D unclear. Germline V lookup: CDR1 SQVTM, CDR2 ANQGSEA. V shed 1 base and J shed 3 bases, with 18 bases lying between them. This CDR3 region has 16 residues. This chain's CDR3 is CSVEVGSRVVDYGYTF. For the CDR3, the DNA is TGCAGCGTTGAAGTGGGGAGTAGGGTCGTGGACTATGGCTACACCTTC. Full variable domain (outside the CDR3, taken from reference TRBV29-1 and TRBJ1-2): SAVISQKPSRDICQRGTSLTIQCQVDSQVTMMFWYRQQPGQSLTLIATANQGSEATYESGFVIDKFPISRPNLTFSTLTVSNMSPEDSSIYLCSVEVGSRVVDYGYTFGSGTRLTVV.

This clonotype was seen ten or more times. This chain's CDR3 is CASSQGDRTGLAVTDTQYF. CDR3 bases: TGTGCCAGCAGCCAAGGAGATCGGACGGGACTAGCGGTCACAGATACGCAGTATTTT. This chain joins TRBV14 and TRBJ2-3, with 11 bases lining up with TRBD2. V lost 1 base and J lost 2; bases outside the gene matches: 11. The germline V gene has CDR1 SGHDN and CDR2 FVKESK. The CDR3 spans 19 residues.

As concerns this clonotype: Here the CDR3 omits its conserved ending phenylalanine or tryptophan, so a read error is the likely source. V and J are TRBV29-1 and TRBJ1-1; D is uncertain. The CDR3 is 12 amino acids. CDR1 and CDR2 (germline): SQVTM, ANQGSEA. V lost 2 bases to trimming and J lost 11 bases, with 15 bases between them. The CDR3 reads CSVETDRAGAFS. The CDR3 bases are TGCAGCGTTGAAACGGATCGGGCTGGGGCTTTCTCT.

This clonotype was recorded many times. CDR3 nucleotide sequence: TGTGCCAGCAGTTACTTACGACAGGGGGCGGACAATCAGCCCCAGCATTTT. Translating gives CASSYLRQGADNQPQHF. The genes are TRBV6-2 or TRBV6-3 and TRBJ1-5, with TRBD1 identical over 10 bases. V gave up 1 base and J gave up 3 bases; unmatched junction bases: 6. This CDR3 has 17 residues. The germline V gene encodes CDR1 MNHEY and CDR2 SVGEGT.

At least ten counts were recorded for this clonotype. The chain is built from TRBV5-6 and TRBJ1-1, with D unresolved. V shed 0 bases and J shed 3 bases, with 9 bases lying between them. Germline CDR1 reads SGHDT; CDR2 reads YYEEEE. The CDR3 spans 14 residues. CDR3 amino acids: CASSLGQYDTEAFF. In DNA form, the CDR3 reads TGTGCCAGCAGCTTGGGCCAGTACGACACTGAAGCTTTCTTT.

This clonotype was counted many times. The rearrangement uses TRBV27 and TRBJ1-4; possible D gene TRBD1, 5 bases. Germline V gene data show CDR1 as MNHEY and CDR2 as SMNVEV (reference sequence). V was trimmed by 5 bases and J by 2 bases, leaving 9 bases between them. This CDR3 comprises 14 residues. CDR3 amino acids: CASSLSGTNEKLFF. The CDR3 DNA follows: TGTGCCAGCAGTCTGTCAGGGACTAATGAAAAACTGTTTTTT.

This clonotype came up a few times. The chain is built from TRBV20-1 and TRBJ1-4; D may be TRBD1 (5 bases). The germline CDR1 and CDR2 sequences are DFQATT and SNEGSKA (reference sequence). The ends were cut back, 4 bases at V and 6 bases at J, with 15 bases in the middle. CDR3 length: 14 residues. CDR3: CSATGPGWDEKLFF. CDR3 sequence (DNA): TGCAGTGCTACCGGACCAGGGTGGGATGAAAAACTGTTTTTT.

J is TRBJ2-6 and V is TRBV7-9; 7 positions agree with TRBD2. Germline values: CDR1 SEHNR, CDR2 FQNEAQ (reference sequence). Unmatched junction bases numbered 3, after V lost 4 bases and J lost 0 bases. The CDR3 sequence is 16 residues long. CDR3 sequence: CASSSSGPSGANVLTF. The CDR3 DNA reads TGTGCCAGCAGCTCTAGCGGCCCCTCTGGGGCCAACGTCCTGACTTTC.

The CDR3 DNA reads TGTGCCAGCACGTATGCCGGGGAGCTGTTTTTT. This translates into CASTYAGELFF. The chain has TRBV2 and TRBJ2-2; no definite D call. V lost 7 bases and J lost 6, with 6 bases in between. Per germline, CDR1 SNHLY and CDR2 FYNNEI. This CDR3 spans 11 amino acids.

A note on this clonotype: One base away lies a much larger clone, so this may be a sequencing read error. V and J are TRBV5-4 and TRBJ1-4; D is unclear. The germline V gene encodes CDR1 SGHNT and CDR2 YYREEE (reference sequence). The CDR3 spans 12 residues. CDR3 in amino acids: CATSLVQEKLFF. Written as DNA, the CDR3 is TGTGCCACCAGCTTGGTACAGGAAAAACTGTTTTTT.

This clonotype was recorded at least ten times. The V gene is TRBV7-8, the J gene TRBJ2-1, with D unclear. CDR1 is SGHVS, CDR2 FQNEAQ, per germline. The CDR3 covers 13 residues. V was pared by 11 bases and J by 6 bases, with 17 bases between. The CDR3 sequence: CAGRMTGRNEQFF. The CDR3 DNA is TGTGCCGGACGTATGACTGGGCGCAATGAGCAGTTCTTC.

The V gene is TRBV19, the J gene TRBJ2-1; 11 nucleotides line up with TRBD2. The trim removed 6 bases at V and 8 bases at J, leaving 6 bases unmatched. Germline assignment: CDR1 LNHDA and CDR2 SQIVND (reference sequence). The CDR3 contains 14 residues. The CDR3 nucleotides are TGTGCCAGTAGCACTAGCGGGAGCCTCGATGAGCAGTTCTTC. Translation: CASSTSGSLDEQFF.

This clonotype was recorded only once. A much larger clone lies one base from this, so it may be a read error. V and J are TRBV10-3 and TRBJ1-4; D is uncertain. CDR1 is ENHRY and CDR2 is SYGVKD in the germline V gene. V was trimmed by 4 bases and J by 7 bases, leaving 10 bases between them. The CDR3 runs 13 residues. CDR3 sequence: CAISGNDGEKLFF. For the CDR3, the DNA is TGTGCCATCAGTGGTAACGACGGTGAAAAACTGTTTTTT.

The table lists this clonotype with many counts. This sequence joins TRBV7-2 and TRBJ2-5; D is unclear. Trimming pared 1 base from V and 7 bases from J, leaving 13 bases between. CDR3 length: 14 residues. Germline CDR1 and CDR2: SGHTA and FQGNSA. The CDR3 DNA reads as TGTGCCAGCAGCTTAGGGGCTACCCGATCGACCCAGTACTTC. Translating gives CASSLGATRSTQYF.

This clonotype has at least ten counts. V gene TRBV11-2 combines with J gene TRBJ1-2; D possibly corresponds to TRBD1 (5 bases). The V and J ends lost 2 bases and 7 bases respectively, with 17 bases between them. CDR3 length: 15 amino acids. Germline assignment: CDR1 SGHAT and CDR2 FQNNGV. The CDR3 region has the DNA TGTGCCAGCAGCTTACTGACAGTAGAAAACCGTGGCTACACCTTC. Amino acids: CASSLLTVENRGYTF.

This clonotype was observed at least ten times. The CDR3 nucleotides are TGTGCCAGCAGCCAAGTTCGGCAATCTGACCAGCCCCAGCATTTT. It is translated as CASSQVRQSDQPQHF. The chain recombines TRBV4-2 with TRBJ1-5, with D unclear. Germline-derived CDR1 and CDR2 are LGHNA and YNFKEQ. The CDR3 consists of 15 residues. The germline V and J ends were trimmed by 1 base and 7 bases, with 14 bases remaining between them.

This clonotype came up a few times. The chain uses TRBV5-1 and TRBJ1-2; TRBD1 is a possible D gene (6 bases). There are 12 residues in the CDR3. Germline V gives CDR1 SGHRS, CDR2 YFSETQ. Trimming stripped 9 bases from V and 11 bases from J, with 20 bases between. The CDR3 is CATGTVQGGYTF. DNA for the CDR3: TGCGCCACCGGAACCGTACAGGGCGGGTACACCTTC.

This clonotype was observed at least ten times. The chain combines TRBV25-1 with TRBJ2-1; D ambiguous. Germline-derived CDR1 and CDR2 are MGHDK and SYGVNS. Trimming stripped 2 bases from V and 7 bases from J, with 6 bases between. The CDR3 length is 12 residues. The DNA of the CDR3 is TGTGCCAGCAGTGAAGGGCGTAATGAGCAGTTCTTC. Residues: CASSEGRNEQFF.

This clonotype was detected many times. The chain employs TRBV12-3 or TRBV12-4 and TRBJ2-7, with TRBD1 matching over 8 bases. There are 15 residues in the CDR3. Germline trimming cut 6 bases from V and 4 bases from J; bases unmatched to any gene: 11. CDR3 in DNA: TGTGCCAGCAGCGATAGACAGGGGCCAAGTTACGAGCAGTACTTC. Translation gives CASSDRQGPSYEQYF.

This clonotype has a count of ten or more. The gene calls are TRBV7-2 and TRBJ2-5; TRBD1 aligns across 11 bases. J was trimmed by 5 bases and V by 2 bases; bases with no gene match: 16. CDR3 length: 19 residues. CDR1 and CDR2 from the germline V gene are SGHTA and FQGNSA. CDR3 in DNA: TGTGCCAGCAGCTTACAACGCAAAGGACGGACAGGGGGCGCGGAGACCCAGTACTTC. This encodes CASSLQRKGRTGGAETQYF. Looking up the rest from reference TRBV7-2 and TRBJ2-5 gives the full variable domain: GAGVSQSPSNKVTEKGKDVELRCDPISGHTALYWYRQSLGQGLEFLIYFQGNSAPDKSGLPSDRFSAERTGGSVSTLTIQRTQQEDSAVYLCASSLQRKGRTGGAETQYFGPGTRLLVL.

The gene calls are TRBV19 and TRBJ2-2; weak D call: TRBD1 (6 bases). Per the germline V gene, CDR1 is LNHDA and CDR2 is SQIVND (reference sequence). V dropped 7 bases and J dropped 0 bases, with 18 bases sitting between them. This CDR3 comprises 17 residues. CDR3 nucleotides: TGTGCCAGTAAAGGGATCGGCGGACAGACGAACACCGGGGAGCTGTTTTTT. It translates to CASKGIGGQTNTGELFF.